This entry describes one TCR beta chain. The antigen is not known. Relative to the germline gene, one junction end is altered; a read error may explain this. Other DNA sequences within the sample encode an identical CDR3. CDR1 and CDR2 from the germline V gene are SGHTS and YDEGEE. The CDR3 is made up of 10 amino acids. This entry belongs to a study of OX40 agonist ivuxolimab in advanced cancers. Notes on the study in general: Normalized expansion of T-cell clones was also low for some nonresponders.

Clones were read by immunoSEQ multiplex PCR, and TCRdb kept only the in-frame ones, dropping some. The data show over 85,000 clones, 90% to 95% seen once. Patients were excluded for autoimmune disease history or systemic immunosuppression. The TCR originated in an adult with an advanced solid tumor such as melanoma, head and neck, liver or kidney cancer. This specimen was CD4+ or CD8+ T cells sorted from blood, taken in a trial of the OX40 agonist ivuxolimab. The chain uses TRBV5-8 and TRBJ2-7; TRBD2 might be the D (5 bases). The CDR3 sequence is CASSLREQYF. The CDR3 DNA reads as TGTGCCAGCAGCTTAAGGGAGCAGTACTTT.